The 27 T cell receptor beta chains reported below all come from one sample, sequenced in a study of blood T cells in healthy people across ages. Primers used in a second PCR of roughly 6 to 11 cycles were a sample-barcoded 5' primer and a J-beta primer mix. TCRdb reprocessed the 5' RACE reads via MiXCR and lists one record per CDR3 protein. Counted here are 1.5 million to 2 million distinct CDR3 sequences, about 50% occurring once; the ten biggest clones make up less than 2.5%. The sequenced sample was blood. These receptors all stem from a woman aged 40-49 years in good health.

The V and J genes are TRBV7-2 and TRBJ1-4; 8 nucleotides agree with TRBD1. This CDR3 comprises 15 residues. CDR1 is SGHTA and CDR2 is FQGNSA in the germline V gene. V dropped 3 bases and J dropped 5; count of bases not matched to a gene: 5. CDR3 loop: CASSLRDRLNEKLFF. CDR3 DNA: TGTGCCAGCAGCTTGAGGGACAGGTTGAATGAAAAACTGTTTTTT.

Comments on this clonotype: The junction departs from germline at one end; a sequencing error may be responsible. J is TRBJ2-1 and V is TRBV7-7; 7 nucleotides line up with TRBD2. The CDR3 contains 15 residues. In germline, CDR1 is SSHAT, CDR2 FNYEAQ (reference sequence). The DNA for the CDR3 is TGTGCTAGCAGCTTGATCAGCGGGGCGGGCAATGAGCAGTTCTTC. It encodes CASSLISGAGNEQFF.

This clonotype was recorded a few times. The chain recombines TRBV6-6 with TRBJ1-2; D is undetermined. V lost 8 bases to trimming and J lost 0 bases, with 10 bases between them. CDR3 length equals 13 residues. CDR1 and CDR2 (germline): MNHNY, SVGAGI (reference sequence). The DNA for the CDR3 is TGTGCCAGCTGGGTAGGGTCTAACTATGGCTACACCTTC. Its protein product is CASWVGSNYGYTF.

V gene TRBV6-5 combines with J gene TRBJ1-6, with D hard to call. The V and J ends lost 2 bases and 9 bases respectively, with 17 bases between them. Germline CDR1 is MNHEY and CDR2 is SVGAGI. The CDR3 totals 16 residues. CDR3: CASSYRGQASGSPLHF. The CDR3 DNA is TGTGCCAGCAGTTACCGAGGGCAGGCTAGTGGTTCACCCCTCCACTTT.

CDR3 bases: TGTGCCAGCGGCAAGCGACAGGGTTTGGACACAGATACGCAGTATTTT. Amino acid sequence: CASGKRQGLDTDTQYF. This chain uses TRBV7-2 with TRBJ2-3; the match to TRBD1 covers 7 bases. This CDR3 has 16 amino acids. V lost 8 bases to trimming and J lost 2 bases; unmatched junction nucleotides: 13. Germline V gives CDR1 SGHTA, CDR2 FQGNSA.

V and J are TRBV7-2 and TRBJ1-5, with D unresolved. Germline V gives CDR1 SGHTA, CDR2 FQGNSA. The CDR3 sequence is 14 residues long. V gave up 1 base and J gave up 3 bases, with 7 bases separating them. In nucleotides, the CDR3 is TGTGCCAGCAGCTTAGTTCGCCACAATCAGCCCCAGCATTTT. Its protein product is CASSLVRHNQPQHF. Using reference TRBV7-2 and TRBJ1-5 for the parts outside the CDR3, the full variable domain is GAGVSQSPSNKVTEKGKDVELRCDPISGHTALYWYRQSLGQGLEFLIYFQGNSAPDKSGLPSDRFSAERTGGSVSTLTIQRTQQEDSAVYLCASSLVRHNQPQHFGDGTRLSIL.

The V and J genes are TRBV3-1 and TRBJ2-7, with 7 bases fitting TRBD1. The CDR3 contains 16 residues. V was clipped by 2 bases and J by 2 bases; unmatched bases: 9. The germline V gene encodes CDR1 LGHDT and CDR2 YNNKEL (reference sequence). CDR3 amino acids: CASSQRSGTVPYEQYF. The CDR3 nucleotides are TGTGCCAGCAGCCAACGCTCTGGGACAGTACCCTACGAGCAGTACTTC.

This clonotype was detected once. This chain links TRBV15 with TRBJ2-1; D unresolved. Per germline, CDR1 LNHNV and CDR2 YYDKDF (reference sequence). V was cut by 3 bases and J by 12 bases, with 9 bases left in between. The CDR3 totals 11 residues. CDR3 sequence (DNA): TGTGCCACCAGCAGGGGTAGTGGGCAGTTCTTC. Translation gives CATSRGSGQFF.

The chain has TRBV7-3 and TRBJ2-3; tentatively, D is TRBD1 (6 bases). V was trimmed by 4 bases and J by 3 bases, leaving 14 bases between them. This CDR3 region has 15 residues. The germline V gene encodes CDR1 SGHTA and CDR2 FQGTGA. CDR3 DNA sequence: TGTGCCAGCAGCTCGCAGGGGTCTGAGACAGATACGCAGTATTTT. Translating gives CASSSQGSETDTQYF.

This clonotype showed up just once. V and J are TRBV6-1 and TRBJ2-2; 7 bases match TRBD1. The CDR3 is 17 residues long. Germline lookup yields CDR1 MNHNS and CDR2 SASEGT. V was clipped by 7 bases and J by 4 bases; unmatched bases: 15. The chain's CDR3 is CASTRIGQAIFTGELFF. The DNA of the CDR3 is TGTGCCAGCACCCGAATCGGACAGGCGATCTTCACCGGGGAGCTGTTTTTT.

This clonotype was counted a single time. The DNA of the CDR3 is TGCAGTGCTACAGCGGGGGACACAGATACGCAGTATTTT. Amino acid sequence: CSATAGDTDTQYF. This chain joins TRBV20-1 and TRBJ2-3; 8 nucleotides match TRBD2. Trimming removed 4 bases from V and 2 bases from J; junction bases left unmatched: 2. Germline V lookup: CDR1 DFQATT, CDR2 SNEGSKA (reference sequence). The length of the CDR3 is 13 residues.

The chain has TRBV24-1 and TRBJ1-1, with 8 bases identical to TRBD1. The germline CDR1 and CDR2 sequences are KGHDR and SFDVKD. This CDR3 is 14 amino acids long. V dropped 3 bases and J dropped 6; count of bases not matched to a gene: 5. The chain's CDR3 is CATSDAMTGAEAFF. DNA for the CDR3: TGTGCCACCAGTGATGCGATGACAGGGGCTGAAGCTTTCTTT.

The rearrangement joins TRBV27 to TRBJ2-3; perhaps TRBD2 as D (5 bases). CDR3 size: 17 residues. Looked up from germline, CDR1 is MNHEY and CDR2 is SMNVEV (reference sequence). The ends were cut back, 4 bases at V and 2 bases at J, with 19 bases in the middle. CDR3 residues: CASSSGLPQAITDTQYF. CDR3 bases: TGTGCCAGCAGTTCTGGACTCCCCCAGGCCATCACAGATACGCAGTATTTT.

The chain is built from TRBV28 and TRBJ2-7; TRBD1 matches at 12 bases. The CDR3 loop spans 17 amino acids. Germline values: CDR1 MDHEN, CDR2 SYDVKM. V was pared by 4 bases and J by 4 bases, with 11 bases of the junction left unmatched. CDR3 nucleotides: TGTGCCAGCAGTTGGGACAGGGGGCCGTCAAGCGCGTACGAGCAGTACTTC. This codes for CASSWDRGPSSAYEQYF.

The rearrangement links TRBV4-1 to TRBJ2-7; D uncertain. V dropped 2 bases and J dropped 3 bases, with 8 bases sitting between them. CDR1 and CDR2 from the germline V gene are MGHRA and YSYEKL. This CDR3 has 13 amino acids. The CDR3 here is CASSQSFLYEQYF. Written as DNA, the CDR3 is TGCGCCAGCAGCCAATCCTTTCTCTACGAGCAGTACTTC.

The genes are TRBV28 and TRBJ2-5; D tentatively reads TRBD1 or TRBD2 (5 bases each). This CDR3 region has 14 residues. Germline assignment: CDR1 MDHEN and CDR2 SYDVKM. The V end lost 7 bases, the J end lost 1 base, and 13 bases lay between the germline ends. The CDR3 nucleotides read TGTGCCAGCAATTTTAAGGGGACCCAAGAGACCCAGTACTTC. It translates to CASNFKGTQETQYF.

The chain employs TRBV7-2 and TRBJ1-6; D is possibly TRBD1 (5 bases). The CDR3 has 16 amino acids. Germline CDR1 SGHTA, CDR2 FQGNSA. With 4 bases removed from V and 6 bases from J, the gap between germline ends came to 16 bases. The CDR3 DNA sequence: TGTGCCAGCAGCTCCAGGGTTGGGTTCGGTAATTCACCCCTCCACTTT. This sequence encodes CASSSRVGFGNSPLHF.

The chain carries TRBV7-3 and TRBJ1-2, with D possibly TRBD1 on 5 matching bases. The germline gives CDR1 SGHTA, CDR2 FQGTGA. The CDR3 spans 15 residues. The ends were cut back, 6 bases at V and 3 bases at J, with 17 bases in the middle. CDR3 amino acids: CASSQGASKDYGYTF. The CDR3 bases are TGTGCCAGCAGTCAAGGGGCCTCAAAGGACTATGGCTACACCTTC.

CDR3 sequence (DNA): TGCAGTGCTAGATCTACTCCGCAGGGGTCCGGCTACACCTTC. It translates to CSARSTPQGSGYTF. This chain connects TRBV20-1 to TRBJ1-2; perhaps TRBD1 as D (6 bases). Trimming cost V 2 bases and J 8 bases, with 18 bases left between them. Germline CDR1 DFQATT, CDR2 SNEGSKA (reference sequence). CDR3 size: 14 residues.

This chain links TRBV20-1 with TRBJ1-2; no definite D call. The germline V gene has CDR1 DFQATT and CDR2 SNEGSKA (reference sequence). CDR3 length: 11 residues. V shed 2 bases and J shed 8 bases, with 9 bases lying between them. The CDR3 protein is CSARIQKGYTF. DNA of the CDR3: TGCAGTGCTAGAATCCAGAAGGGCTACACCTTC.

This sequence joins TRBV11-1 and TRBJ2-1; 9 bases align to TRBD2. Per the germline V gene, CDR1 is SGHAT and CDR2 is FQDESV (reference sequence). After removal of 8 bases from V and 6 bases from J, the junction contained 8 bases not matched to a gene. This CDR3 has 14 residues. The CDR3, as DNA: TGTGCCAGCTCCGCGGTAGCGGGGGTCAATGAGCAGTTCTTC. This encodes CASSAVAGVNEQFF.

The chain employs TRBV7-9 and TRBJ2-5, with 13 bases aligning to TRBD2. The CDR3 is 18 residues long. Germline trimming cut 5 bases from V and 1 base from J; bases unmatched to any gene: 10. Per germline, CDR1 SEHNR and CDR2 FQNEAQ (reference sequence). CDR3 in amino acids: CASSPGLAGSGGQETQYF. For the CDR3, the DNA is TGTGCCAGCAGCCCGGGACTAGCGGGGTCAGGTGGCCAAGAGACCCAGTACTTC.

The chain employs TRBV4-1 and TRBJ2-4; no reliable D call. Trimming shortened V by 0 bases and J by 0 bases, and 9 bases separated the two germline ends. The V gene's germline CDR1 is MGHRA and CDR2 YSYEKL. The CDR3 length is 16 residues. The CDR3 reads CASSQDRWTAKNIQYF. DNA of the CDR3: TGCGCCAGCAGCCAAGATAGATGGACAGCCAAAAACATTCAGTACTTC.

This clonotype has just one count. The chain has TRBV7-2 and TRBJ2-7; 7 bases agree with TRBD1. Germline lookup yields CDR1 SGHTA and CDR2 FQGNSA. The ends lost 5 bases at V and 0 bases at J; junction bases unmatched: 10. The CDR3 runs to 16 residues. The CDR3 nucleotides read TGTGCCAGCAGCCCACCGACAGGGATTAGCTCCTACGAGCAGTACTTC. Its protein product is CASSPPTGISSYEQYF.

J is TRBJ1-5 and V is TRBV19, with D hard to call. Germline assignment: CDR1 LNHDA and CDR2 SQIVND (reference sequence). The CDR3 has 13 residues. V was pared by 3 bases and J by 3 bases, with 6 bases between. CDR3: CASSIIPNQPQHF. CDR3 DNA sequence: TGTGCCAGTAGTATCATCCCCAATCAGCCCCAGCATTTT.

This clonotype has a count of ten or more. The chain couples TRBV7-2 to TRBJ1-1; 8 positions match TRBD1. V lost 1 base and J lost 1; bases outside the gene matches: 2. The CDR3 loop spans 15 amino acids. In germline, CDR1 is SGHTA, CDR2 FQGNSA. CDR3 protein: CASSLVGTGNTEAFF. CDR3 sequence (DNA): TGTGCCAGCAGCTTAGTGGGGACAGGGAACACTGAAGCTTTCTTT.

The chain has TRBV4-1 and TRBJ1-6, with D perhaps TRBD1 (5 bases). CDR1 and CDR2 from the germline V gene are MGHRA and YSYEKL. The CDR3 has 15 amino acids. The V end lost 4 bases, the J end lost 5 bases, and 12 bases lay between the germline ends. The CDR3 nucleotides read TGCGCCAGCAGCCCCGCAGGGATAGATAATTCACCCCTCCACTTT. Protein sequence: CASSPAGIDNSPLHF.